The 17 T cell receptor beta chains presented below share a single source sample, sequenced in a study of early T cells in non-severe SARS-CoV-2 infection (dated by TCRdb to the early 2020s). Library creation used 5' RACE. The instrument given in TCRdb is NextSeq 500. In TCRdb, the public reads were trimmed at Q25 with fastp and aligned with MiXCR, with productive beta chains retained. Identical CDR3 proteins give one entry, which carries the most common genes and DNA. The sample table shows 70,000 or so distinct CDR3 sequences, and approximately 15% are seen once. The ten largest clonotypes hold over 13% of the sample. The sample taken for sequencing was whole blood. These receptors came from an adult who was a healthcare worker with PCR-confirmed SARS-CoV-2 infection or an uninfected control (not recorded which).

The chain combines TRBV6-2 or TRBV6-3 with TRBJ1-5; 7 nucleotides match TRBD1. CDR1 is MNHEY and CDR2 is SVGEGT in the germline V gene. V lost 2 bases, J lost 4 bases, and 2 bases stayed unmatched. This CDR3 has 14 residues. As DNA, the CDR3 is TGTGCCAGCAGTTACCAACAGGGGAATCAGCCCCAGCATTTT. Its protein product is CASSYQQGNQPQHF.

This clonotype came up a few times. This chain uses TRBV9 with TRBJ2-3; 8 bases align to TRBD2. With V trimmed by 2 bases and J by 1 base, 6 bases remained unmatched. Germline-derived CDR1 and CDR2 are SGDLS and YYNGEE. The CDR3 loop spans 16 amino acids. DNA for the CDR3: TGTGCCAGCAGCGTTTTTTCGCGGGGGGGCACAGATACGCAGTATTTT. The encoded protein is CASSVFSRGGTDTQYF.

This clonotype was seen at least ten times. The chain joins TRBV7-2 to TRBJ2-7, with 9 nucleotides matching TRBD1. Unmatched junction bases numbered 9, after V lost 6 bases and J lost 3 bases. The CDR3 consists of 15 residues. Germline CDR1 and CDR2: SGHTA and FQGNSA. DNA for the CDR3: TGTGCCAGCAGGCCCGGGACAGGGATTTTCTACGAGCAGTACTTC. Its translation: CASRPGTGIFYEQYF.

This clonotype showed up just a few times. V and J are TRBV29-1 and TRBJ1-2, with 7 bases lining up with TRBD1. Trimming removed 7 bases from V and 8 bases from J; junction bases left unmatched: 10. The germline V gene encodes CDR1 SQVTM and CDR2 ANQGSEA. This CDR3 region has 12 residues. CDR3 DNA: TGCAGCGCCCGACAGGGATCAGGCGGCTACACCTTC. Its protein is CSARQGSGGYTF. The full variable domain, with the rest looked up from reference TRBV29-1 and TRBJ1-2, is SAVISQKPSRDICQRGTSLTIQCQVDSQVTMMFWYRQQPGQSLTLIATANQGSEATYESGFVIDKFPISRPNLTFSTLTVSNMSPEDSSIYLCSARQGSGGYTFGSGTRLTVV.

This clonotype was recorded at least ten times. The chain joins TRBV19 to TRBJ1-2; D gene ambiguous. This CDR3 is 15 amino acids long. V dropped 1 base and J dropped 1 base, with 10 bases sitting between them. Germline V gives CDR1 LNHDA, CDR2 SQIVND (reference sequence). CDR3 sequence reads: CASSIASVGNYGYTF. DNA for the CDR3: TGTGCCAGTAGTATAGCCTCTGTGGGTAACTATGGCTACACCTTC. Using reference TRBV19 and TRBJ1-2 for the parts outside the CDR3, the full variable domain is DGGITQSPKYLFRKEGQNVTLSCEQNLNHDAMYWYRQDPGQGLRLIYYSQIVNDFQKGDIAEGYSVSREKKESFPLTVTSAQKNPTAFYLCASSIASVGNYGYTFGSGTRLTVV.

The CDR3 loop reads CASGYRGYNEQFF. DNA of the CDR3: TGTGCCAGCGGCTATAGGGGATACAATGAGCAGTTCTTC. The chain has TRBV11-2 and TRBJ2-1; D is perhaps TRBD1 (5 bases). The CDR3 contains 13 residues. Germline V gene lookup returns CDR1 SGHAT and CDR2 FQNNGV. Trimming took off 8 bases at V and 4 bases at J, with 12 bases between the two ends.

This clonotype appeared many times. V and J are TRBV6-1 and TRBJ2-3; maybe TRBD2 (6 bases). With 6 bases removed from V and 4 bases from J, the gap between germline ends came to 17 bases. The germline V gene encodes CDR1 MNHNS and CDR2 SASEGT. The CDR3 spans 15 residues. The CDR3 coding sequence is TGTGCCAGCAGACTAGACATACAGCGGGCAGATACGCAGTATTTT. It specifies CASRLDIQRADTQYF.

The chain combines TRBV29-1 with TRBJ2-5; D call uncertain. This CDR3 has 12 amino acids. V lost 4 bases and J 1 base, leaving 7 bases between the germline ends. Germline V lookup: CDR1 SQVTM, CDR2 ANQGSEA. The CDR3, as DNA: TGCAGCGTTGCCGAGACCCAAGAGACCCAGTACTTC. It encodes CSVAETQETQYF.

The CDR3 DNA reads as TGTGCCAGCAGCGCGTCAGGACTAGCGGGGGGCCGTGAGCAGTTCTTC. Residues: CASSASGLAGGREQFF. V is TRBV7-8 and J is TRBJ2-1, with TRBD2 matching over 14 bases. The CDR3 is made up of 16 amino acids. The trim removed 5 bases at V and 9 bases at J, leaving 9 bases unmatched. Germline loops: CDR1 SGHVS, CDR2 FQNEAQ.

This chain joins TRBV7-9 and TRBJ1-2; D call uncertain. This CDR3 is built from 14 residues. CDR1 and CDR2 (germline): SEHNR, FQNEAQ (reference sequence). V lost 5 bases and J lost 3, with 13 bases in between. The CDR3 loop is CASSPPNGDYGYTF. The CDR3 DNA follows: TGTGCCAGCAGCCCACCAAATGGTGACTATGGCTACACCTTC.

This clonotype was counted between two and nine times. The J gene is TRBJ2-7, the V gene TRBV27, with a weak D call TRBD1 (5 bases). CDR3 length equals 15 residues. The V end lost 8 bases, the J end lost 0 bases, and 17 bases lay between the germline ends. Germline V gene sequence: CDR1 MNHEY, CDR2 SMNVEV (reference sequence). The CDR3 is CASLPSQESSYEQYF. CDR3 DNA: TGTGCCAGCCTTCCGTCACAGGAAAGCTCCTACGAGCAGTACTTC.

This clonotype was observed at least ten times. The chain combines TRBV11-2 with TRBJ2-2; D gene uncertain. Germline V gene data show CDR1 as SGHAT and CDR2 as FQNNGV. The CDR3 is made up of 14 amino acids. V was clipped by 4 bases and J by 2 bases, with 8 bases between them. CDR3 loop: CASSSPRNTGELFF. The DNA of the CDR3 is TGTGCCAGCAGCTCGCCCCGTAACACCGGGGAGCTGTTTTTT.

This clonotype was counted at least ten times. Written as DNA, the CDR3 is TGCGCCAGGGTGGGACAGCTCACAGATACGCAGTATTTT. Translation gives CARVGQLTDTQYF. The chain joins TRBV5-1 to TRBJ2-3, with 7 bases identical to TRBD1. The CDR3 has 13 residues. The J segment lost 2 bases and the V segment lost 8 bases, leaving 5 bases of the junction unmatched. CDR1 and CDR2 (germline): SGHRS, YFSETQ.

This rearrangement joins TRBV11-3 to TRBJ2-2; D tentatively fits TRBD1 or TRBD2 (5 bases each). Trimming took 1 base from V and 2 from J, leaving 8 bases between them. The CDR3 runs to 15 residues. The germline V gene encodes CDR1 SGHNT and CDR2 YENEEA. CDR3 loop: CASSLGDDNTGELFF. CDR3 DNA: TGTGCCAGCAGCTTAGGGGACGACAACACCGGGGAGCTGTTTTTT.

The CDR3 protein is CASSHGLGFAEQYF. The CDR3, as DNA: TGTGCCAGCAGCCACGGACTAGGATTCGCCGAGCAGTACTTC. The J gene is TRBJ2-7, the V gene TRBV3-1; TRBD2 aligns across 7 bases. The V gene's germline CDR1 is LGHDT and CDR2 YNNKEL (reference sequence). The CDR3 sequence is 14 residues long. Germline trimming cut 3 bases from V and 6 bases from J; bases unmatched to any gene: 8.

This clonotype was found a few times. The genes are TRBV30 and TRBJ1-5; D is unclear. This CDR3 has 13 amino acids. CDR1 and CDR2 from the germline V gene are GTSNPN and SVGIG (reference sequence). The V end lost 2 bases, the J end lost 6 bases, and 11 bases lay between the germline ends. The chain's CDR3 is CAWSPGESQPQHF. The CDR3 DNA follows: TGTGCCTGGAGTCCAGGTGAAAGTCAGCCCCAGCATTTT.

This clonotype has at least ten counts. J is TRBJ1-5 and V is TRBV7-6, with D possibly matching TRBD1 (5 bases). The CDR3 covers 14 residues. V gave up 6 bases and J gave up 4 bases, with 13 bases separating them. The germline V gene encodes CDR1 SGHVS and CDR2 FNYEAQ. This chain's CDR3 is CASSPTGGNQPQHF. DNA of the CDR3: TGTGCCAGCAGTCCGACGGGGGGGAATCAGCCCCAGCATTTT.